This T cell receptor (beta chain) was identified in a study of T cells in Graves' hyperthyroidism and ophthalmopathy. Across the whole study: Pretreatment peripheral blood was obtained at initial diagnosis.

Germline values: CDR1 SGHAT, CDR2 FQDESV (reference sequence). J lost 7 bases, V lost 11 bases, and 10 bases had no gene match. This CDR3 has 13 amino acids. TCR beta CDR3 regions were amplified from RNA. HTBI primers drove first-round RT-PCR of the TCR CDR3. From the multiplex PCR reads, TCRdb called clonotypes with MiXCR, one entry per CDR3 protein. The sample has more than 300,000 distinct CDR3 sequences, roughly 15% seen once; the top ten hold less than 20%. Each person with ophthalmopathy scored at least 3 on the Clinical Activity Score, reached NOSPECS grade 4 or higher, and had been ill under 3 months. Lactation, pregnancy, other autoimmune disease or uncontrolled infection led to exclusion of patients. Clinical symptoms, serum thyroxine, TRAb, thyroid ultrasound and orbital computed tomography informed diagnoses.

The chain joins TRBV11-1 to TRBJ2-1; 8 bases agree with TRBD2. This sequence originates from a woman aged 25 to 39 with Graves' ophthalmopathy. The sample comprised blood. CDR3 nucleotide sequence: TGTGCCTGGGACACTAGCGGCCCTAATGAGCAGTTCTTC. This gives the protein CAWDTSGPNEQFF.